Each of the 17 T cell receptor beta chains below was sequenced from the same sample in a study of shared clonotypes between healthy human individuals. Here immunoSEQ multiplex PCR was the method, and the copy in TCRdb shows in-frame clones only, minus some. The table includes under 600,000 clones, about 96% detected once. Sequenced material: naive CD4+ T cells sorted from blood. The subset: CD45RA+ positively selected. These receptors were obtained from a woman aged 25 to 39 in good health.

This clone was recorded once. The gene calls are TRBV28 and TRBJ2-3; 8 nucleotides line up with TRBD2. The V segment lost 5 bases and the J segment 2 bases; nucleotides outside the gene matches: 9. Looked up from germline, CDR1 is MDHEN and CDR2 is SYDVKM. This CDR3 is built from 16 residues. The CDR3 sequence is CASSTGSTSDTDTQYF. In DNA, the CDR3 is TGTGCCAGCAGTACCGGTTCGACTAGCGACACAGATACGCAGTATTTT. Full variable domain (rest looked up from reference TRBV28 and TRBJ2-3): DVKVTQSSRYLVKRTGEKVFLECVQDMDHENMFWYRQDPGLGLRLIYFSYDVKMKEKGDIPEGYSVSREKKERFSLILESASTNQTSMYLCASSTGSTSDTDTQYFGPGTRLTVL.

The CDR3 nucleotides are TGTGCCAGCAGCTTAGGTCCAGACTCCTACGAGCAGTACTTC. This gives the protein CASSLGPDSYEQYF. The chain joins TRBV7-2 to TRBJ2-7; no reliable D call. The V and J ends lost 1 base and 0 bases respectively, with 7 bases between them. CDR1 is SGHTA, CDR2 FQGNSA, per germline. The CDR3 has 14 residues.

V usage is TRBV25-1 and J usage is TRBJ2-7; D remains unclear. The CDR3 totals 12 residues. Per germline, CDR1 MGHDK and CDR2 SYGVNS. V dropped 7 bases and J dropped 5 bases, with 12 bases sitting between them. The CDR3 spells CASTDAPHEQYF. CDR3 DNA: TGTGCCAGCACCGACGCCCCCCACGAGCAGTACTTC.

The chain recombines TRBV7-3 with TRBJ2-3; D is unclear. Germline CDR1 is SGHTA and CDR2 is FQGTGA. There are 13 residues in the CDR3. Trimming pared 4 bases from V and 3 bases from J, leaving 8 bases between. The CDR3 loop is CASSYFNTDTQYF. In DNA, the CDR3 is TGTGCCAGCAGCTATTTTAATACAGATACGCAGTATTTT.

The chain recombines TRBV28 with TRBJ2-7; possible D gene TRBD1, 6 bases. Germline V gene data show CDR1 as MDHEN and CDR2 as SYDVKM. V lost 8 bases and J 3 bases, leaving 11 bases between the germline ends. This CDR3 comprises 12 residues. The CDR3 bases are TGTGCCAGCCGGGACACGCGCTACGAGCAGTACTTC. Its translation is CASRDTRYEQYF.

The V and J genes are TRBV27 and TRBJ2-1, with 12 bases fitting TRBD2. CDR1 is MNHEY and CDR2 is SMNVEV in the germline V gene (reference sequence). This CDR3 has 16 residues. V lost 2 bases and J lost 8; bases outside the gene matches: 7. The CDR3 reads CASSLTSSGRAYEQFF. CDR3 bases: TGTGCCAGCAGTTTAACCTCTAGCGGGAGGGCCTATGAGCAGTTCTTC.

The chain joins TRBV19 to TRBJ1-3; D gene unclear. Trimming took 7 bases from V and 4 from J, leaving 11 bases between them. The germline gives CDR1 LNHDA, CDR2 SQIVND (reference sequence). This CDR3 contains 13 residues. CDR3 DNA: TGTGCCAGTATGGAGGCGGGGGGAAACACCATATATTTT. As protein: CASMEAGGNTIYF.

This sequence joins TRBV6-5 and TRBJ2-7; D is possibly TRBD2 (5 bases). CDR1 and CDR2 (germline): MNHEY, SVGAGI. V gave up 6 bases and J gave up 6 bases, with 9 bases separating them. The CDR3 contains 11 residues. The CDR3 DNA follows: TGTGCCAGCAGCCTCCGGGGCGAGCAGTACTTC. Protein product: CASSLRGEQYF.

The genes are TRBV19 and TRBJ2-5; D is unresolved. The CDR3 extends over 15 amino acids. CDR1 and CDR2 (germline): LNHDA, SQIVND (reference sequence). Between the trimmed V and J ends, which lost 0 bases and 5 bases, there was a span of 13 bases. The CDR3 sequence: CASSIDGGLGETQYF. In nucleotides, the CDR3 is TGTGCCAGTAGTATAGATGGCGGCTTGGGGGAGACCCAGTACTTC.

The rearrangement links TRBV28 to TRBJ2-5; maybe TRBD1 (5 bases). Germline V CDR1 and CDR2: MDHEN, SYDVKM. The CDR3 covers 13 residues. V shed 3 bases and J shed 2 bases, with 7 bases lying between them. The CDR3 sequence: CASSLSGQETQYF. The CDR3 nucleotides read TGTGCCAGCAGTTTGTCAGGGCAAGAGACCCAGTACTTC. The complete variable domain, with remaining parts taken from reference TRBV28 and TRBJ2-5, reads DVKVTQSSRYLVKRTGEKVFLECVQDMDHENMFWYRQDPGLGLRLIYFSYDVKMKEKGDIPEGYSVSREKKERFSLILESASTNQTSMYLCASSLSGQETQYFGPGTRLLVL.

The J gene is TRBJ2-1, the V gene TRBV18, with TRBD2 matching over 11 bases. V shed 5 bases, J shed 7 bases, and the junction held 10 bases outside the gene matches. The CDR3 sequence is 16 residues long. CDR1 and CDR2 from the germline V gene are KGHSH and LQKENI. The chain's CDR3 is CASSTVAGGPGNEQFF. The CDR3 DNA is TGTGCCAGCTCAACAGTAGCGGGAGGGCCGGGGAATGAGCAGTTCTTC.

The chain couples TRBV7-9 to TRBJ2-2; D might be TRBD2 (5 bases). In germline, CDR1 is SEHNR, CDR2 FQNEAQ (reference sequence). This CDR3 region has 15 residues. V dropped 5 bases and J dropped 5 bases, with 15 bases sitting between them. Written as DNA, the CDR3 is TGTGCCAGCAGCAACAAACCCCGGGAAACCGGGGAGCTGTTTTTT. This gives the protein CASSNKPRETGELFF.

The chain joins TRBV7-2 to TRBJ2-5, with a possible D match to TRBD2 (6 bases). This CDR3 contains 16 residues. V dropped 0 bases and J dropped 1 base, with 12 bases sitting between them. The germline V gene encodes CDR1 SGHTA and CDR2 FQGNSA. CDR3 loop: CASSLAAGLLQETQYF. The CDR3 DNA reads as TGTGCCAGCAGCTTAGCCGCGGGACTGCTCCAAGAGACCCAGTACTTC.

V is TRBV2 and J is TRBJ2-1; D may be TRBD2 (5 bases). This CDR3 has 15 amino acids. The V end lost 6 bases, the J end lost 7 bases, and 19 bases lay between the germline ends. The V gene's germline CDR1 is SNHLY and CDR2 FYNNEI. The CDR3 DNA is TGTGCCAGCAGCCCAGCGGCAGTCCTTGTTAATGAGCAGTTCTTC. It is translated as CASSPAAVLVNEQFF.

A remark on this clone: The sample carries other DNA sequences with the same CDR3. This rearrangement joins TRBV7-2 to TRBJ1-3, with no clear D. V was pared by 1 base and J by 4 bases, with 2 bases between. Germline V gene data show CDR1 as SGHTA and CDR2 as FQGNSA. The length of the CDR3 is 12 residues. CDR3 region: CASSLGGNTIYF. DNA for the CDR3: TGTGCCAGCAGCTTAGGAGGAAACACCATATATTTT.

This clone was seen a single time. The chain links TRBV4-1 to TRBJ2-5; D remains ambiguous. Near its end, the DNA agrees better with TRBJ2-7, so the J call may be wrong. Germline V CDR1 and CDR2: MGHRA, YSYEKL. There are 13 residues in the CDR3. CDR3 loop: CASSQGLNYEQYF. CDR3 in DNA: TGCGCCAGCAGCCAAGGATTGAACTACGAGCAGTACTTC.

This sequence joins TRBV7-9 and TRBJ1-2; D gene unclear. The germline V and J ends were trimmed by 0 bases and 4 bases, with 9 bases remaining between them. Germline V gene data show CDR1 as SEHNR and CDR2 as FQNEAQ (reference sequence). There are 14 residues in the CDR3. For the CDR3, the DNA is TGTGCCAGCAGCTTAGCCCTCACCAGCTATGGCTACACCTTC. This gives the protein CASSLALTSYGYTF.